This record concerns one T cell receptor (beta chain) sequence. This entry belongs to a study of radiotherapy plus CTLA-4 blockade in lung cancer. The method was immunoSEQ multiplex PCR; TCRdb's version includes in-frame clones alone and lacks a portion of them. Among just over 60,000 clones listed, about 72% were seen once. Source: peripheral blood, taken from a patient treated with radiotherapy plus ipilimumab. This receptor was identified in a human donor with non-small cell lung cancer who had a complete response to radiotherapy plus ipilimumab.

This CDR3 is CASMFGERTGELFF. The CDR3 region has the DNA TGTGCCAGCATGTTTGGCGAGAGGACCGGGGAGCTGTTTTTT. The rearrangement links TRBV11-3 to TRBJ2-2; D remains unclear. Trimming stripped 7 bases from V and 5 bases from J, with 14 bases between. The CDR3 loop spans 14 amino acids. CDR1 and CDR2 (germline): SGHNT, YENEEA. Together with reference TRBV11-3 and TRBJ2-2, the CDR3 gives the full variable domain: EAGVVQSPRYKIIEKKQPVAFWCNPISGHNTLYWYLQNLGQGPELLIRYENEEAVDDSQLPKDRFSAERLKGVDSTLKIQPAELGDSAVYLCASMFGERTGELFFGEGSRLTVL.